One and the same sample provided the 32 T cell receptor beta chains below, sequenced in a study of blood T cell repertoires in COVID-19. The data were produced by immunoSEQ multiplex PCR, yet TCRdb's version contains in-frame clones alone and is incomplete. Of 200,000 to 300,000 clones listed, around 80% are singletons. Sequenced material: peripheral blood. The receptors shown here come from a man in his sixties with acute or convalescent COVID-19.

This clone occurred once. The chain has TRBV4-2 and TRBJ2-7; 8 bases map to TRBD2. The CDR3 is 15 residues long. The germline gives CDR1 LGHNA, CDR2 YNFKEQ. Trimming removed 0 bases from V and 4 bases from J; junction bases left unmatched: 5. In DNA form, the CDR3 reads TGTGCCAGCAGCCAAGATAAGCGGGAGTGGTACGAGCAGTACTTC. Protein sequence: CASSQDKREWYEQYF.

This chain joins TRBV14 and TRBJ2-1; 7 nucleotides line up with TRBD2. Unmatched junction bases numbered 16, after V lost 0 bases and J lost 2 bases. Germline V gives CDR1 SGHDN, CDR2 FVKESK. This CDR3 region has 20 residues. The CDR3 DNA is TGTGCCAGCAGCCAAGATCGGGGCGTTATCGGCGGGAGCACCTACAATGAGCAGTTCTTC. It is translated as CASSQDRGVIGGSTYNEQFF. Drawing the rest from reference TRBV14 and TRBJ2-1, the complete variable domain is EAGVTQFPSHSVIEKGQTVTLRCDPISGHDNLYWYRRVMGKEIKFLLHFVKESKQDESGMPNNRFLAERTGGTYSTLKVQPAELEDSGVYFCASSQDRGVIGGSTYNEQFFGPGTRLTVL.

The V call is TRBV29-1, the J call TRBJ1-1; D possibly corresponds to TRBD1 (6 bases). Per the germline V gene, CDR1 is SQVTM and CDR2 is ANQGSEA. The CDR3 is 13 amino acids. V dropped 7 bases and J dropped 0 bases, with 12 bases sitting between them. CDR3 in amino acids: CSAEGQMNTEAFF. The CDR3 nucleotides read TGCAGCGCAGAAGGACAGATGAACACTGAAGCTTTCTTT.

The CDR3 nucleotides are TGTGCCAGTAGTATATGGAAGTCAGGCGCCACTGAAGCTTTCTTT. Its translation: CASSIWKSGATEAFF. V gene TRBV19 combines with J gene TRBJ1-1; no reliable D call. This CDR3 has 15 residues. Trimming cost V 2 bases and J 4 bases, with 14 bases left between them. Germline loops: CDR1 LNHDA, CDR2 SQIVND (reference sequence).

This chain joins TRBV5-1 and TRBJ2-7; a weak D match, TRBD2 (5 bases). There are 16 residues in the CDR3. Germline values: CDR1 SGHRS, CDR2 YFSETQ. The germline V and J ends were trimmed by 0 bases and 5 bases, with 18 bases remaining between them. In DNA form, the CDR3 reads TGCGCCAGCAGCTTGGCCCTCTTCGGGATAAGCCACGAGCAGTACTTC. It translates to CASSLALFGISHEQYF.

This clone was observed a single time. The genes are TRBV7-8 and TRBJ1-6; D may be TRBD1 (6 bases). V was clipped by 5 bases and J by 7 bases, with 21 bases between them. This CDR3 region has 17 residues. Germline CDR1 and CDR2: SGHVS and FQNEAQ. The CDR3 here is CASSPAQGRFRNSPLHF. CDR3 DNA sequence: TGTGCCAGCAGCCCGGCGCAGGGGCGGTTCAGGAATTCACCCCTCCACTTT.

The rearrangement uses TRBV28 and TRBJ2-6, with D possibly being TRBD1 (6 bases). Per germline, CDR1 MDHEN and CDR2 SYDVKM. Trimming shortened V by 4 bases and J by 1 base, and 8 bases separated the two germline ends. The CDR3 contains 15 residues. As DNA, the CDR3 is TGTGCCAGCAGTTCCCAGGGGTCTGGGGCCAACGTCCTGACTTTC. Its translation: CASSSQGSGANVLTF.

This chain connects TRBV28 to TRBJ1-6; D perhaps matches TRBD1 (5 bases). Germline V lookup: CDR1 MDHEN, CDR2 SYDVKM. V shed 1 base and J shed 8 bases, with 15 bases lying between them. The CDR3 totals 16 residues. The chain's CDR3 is CASSLSGGTGDSPLHF. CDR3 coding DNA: TGTGCCAGCAGTTTATCGGGAGGGACGGGTGATTCACCCCTCCACTTT.

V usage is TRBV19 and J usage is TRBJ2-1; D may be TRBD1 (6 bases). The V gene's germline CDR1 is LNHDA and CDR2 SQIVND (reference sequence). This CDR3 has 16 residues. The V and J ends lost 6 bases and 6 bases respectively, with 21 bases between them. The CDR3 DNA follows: TGTGCCAGTAGAGGAGCGAAAGGGGGTTTGGGCAATGAGCAGTTCTTC. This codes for CASRGAKGGLGNEQFF. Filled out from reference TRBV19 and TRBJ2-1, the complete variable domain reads DGGITQSPKYLFRKEGQNVTLSCEQNLNHDAMYWYRQDPGQGLRLIYYSQIVNDFQKGDIAEGYSVSREKKESFPLTVTSAQKNPTAFYLCASRGAKGGLGNEQFFGPGTRLTVL.

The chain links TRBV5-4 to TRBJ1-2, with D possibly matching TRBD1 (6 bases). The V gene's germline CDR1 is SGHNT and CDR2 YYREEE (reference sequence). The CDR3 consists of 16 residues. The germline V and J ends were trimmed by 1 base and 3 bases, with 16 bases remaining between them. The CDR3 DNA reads TGTGCCAGCAGCTTGCCTCGGGGGGCGGTCGACTATGGCTACACCTTC. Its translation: CASSLPRGAVDYGYTF.

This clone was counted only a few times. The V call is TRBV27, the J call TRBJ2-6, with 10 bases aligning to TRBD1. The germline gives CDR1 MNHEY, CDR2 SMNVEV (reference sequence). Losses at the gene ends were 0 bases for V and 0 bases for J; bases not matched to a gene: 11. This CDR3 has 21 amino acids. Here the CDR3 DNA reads TGTGCCAGCAGTTTATCGGGACAGGGGTTCTTAACGATCTCTGGGGCCAACGTCCTGACTTTC. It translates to CASSLSGQGFLTISGANVLTF.

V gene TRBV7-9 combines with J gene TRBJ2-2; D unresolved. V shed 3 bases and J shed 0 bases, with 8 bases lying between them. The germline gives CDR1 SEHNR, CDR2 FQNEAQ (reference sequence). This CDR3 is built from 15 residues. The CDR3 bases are TGTGCCAGCAGCTTTAGCAGTCCGAACACCGGGGAGCTGTTTTTT. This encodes CASSFSSPNTGELFF.

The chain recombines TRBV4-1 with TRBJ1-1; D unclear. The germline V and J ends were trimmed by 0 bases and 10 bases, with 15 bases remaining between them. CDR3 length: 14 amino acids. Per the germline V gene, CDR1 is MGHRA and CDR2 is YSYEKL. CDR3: CASSQDTRTVGAFF. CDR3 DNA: TGCGCCAGCAGCCAAGATACGCGGACTGTGGGAGCTTTCTTT.

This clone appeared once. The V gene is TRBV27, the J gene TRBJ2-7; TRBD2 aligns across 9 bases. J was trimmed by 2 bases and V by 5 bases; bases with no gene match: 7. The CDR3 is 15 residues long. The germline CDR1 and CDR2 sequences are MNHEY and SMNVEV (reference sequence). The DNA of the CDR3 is TGTGCCAGCAGTCCGACTAGCGGCGGAACCTACGAGCAGTACTTC. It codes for CASSPTSGGTYEQYF.

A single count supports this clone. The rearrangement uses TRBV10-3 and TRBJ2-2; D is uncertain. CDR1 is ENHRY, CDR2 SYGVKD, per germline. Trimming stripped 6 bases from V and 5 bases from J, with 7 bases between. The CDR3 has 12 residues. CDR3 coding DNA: TGTGCCATCAGGGCCCTTACCGGGGAGCTGTTTTTT. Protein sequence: CAIRALTGELFF.

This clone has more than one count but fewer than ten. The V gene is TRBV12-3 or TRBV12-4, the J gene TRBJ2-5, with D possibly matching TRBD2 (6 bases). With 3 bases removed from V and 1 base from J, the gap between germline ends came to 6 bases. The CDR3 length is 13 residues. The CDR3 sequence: CASSFGGQETQYF. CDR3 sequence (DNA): TGTGCCAGCAGTTTCGGGGGCCAAGAGACCCAGTACTTC.

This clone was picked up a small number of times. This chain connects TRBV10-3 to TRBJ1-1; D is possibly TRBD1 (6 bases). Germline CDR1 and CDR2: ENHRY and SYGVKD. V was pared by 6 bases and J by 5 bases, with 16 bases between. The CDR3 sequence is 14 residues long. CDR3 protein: CAISEQGDGTEAFF. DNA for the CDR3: TGTGCCATCAGCGAACAGGGAGATGGTACTGAAGCTTTCTTT.

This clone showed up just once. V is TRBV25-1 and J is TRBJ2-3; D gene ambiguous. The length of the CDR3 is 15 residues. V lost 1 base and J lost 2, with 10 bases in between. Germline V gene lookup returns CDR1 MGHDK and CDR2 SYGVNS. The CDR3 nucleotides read TGTGCCAGCAGTGAATTGGGCATAGACACAGATACGCAGTATTTT. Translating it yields CASSELGIDTDTQYF.

The CDR3, as DNA: TGTGCCAGCAGTTCTACAGGACGGAGCACAGATACGCAGTATTTT. It translates to CASSSTGRSTDTQYF. This rearrangement joins TRBV27 to TRBJ2-3, with D possibly being TRBD1 (5 bases). Trimming removed 4 bases from V and 0 bases from J, with 11 bases in between. Germline CDR1 is MNHEY and CDR2 is SMNVEV (reference sequence). The CDR3 contains 15 residues.

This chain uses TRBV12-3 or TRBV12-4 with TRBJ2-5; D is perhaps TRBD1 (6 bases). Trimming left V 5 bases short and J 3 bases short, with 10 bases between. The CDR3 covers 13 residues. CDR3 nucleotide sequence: TGTGCCAGCAGTCCTCCAGGGGAAGAGACCCAGTACTTC. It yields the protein CASSPPGEETQYF.

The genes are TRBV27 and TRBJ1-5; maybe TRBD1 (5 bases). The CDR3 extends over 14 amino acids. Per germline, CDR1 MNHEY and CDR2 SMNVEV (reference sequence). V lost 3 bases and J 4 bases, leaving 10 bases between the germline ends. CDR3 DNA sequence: TGTGCCAGCAGTTTGCGGCAGGGTAATCAGCCCCAGCATTTT. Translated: CASSLRQGNQPQHF.

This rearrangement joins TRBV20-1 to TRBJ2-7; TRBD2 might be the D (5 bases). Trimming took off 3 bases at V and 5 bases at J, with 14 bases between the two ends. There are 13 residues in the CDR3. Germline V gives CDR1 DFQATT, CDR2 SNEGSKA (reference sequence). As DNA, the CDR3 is TGCAGTGCTAGTCGCCCGCCCGGGGACGAGCAGTACTTC. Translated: CSASRPPGDEQYF.

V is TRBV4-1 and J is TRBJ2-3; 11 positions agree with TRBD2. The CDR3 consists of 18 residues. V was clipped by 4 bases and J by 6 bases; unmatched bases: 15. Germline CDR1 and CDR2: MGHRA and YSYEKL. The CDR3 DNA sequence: TGCGCCAGCAGCCCCCCAGGGGGTAGCGGGGGGGCAGGGGATACGCAGTATTTT. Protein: CASSPPGGSGGAGDTQYF.

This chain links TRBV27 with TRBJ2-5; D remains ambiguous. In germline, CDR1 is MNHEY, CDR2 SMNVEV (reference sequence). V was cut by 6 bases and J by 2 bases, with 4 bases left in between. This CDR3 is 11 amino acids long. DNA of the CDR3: TGTGCCAGCAGGGAGCAAGAGACCCAGTACTTC. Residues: CASREQETQYF.

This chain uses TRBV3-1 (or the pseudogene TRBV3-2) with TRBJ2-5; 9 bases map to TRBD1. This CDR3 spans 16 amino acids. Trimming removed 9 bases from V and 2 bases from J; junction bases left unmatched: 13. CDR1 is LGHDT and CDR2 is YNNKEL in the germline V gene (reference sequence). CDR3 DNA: TGTGCCAGTCGGGGACAGGGTAGTCCTTTACAAGAGACCCAGTACTTC. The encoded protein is CASRGQGSPLQETQYF.

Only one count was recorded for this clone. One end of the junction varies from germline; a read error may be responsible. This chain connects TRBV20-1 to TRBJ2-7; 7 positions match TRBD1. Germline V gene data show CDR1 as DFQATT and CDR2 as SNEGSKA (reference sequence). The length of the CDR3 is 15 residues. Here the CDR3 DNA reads TGCAGTGCTAGTAGGGTAGGGGGCCACTCCAACGAGCAGTACTTC. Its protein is CSASRVGGHSNEQYF.

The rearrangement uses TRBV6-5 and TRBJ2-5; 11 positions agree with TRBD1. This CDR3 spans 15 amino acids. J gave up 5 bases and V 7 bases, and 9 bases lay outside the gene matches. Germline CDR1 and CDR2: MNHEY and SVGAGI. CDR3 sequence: CASTRTGGNQETQYF. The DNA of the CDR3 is TGTGCCAGCACCCGGACAGGGGGCAATCAGGAGACCCAGTACTTC.

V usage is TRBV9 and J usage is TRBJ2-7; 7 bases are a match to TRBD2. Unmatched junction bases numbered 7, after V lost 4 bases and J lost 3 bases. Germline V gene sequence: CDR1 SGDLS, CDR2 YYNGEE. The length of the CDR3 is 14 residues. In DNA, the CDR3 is TGTGCCAGCAGCAGGAGCGGGGCGAGCTACGAGCAGTACTTC. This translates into CASSRSGASYEQYF.

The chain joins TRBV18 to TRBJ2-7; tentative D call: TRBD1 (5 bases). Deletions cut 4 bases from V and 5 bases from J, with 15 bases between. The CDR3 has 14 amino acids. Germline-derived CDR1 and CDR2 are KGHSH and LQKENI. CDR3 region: CASSRQDNSNEQYF. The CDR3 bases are TGTGCCAGCTCACGGCAGGACAACTCTAACGAGCAGTACTTC.

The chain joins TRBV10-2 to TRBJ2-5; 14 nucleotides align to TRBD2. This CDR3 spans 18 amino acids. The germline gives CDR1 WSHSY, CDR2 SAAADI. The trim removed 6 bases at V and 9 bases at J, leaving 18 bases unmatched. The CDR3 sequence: CASRPSGTSGGPRGAQYF. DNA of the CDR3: TGCGCCAGCAGACCTTCCGGGACTAGCGGGGGTCCACGAGGGGCCCAGTACTTC.

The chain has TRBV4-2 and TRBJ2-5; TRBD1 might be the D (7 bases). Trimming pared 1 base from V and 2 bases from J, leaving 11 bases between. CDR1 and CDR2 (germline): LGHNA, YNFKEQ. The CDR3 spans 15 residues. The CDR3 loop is CASSQGAGQQETQYF. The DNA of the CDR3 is TGTGCCAGCAGCCAAGGGGCGGGACAGCAAGAGACCCAGTACTTC.

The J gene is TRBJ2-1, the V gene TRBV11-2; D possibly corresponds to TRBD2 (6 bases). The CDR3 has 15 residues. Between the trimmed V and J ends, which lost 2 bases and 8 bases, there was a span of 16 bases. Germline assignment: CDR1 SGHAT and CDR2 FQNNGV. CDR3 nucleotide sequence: TGTGCCAGCAGCTTAATTGGAACGGAGGGCGATGAGCAGTTCTTC. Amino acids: CASSLIGTEGDEQFF.